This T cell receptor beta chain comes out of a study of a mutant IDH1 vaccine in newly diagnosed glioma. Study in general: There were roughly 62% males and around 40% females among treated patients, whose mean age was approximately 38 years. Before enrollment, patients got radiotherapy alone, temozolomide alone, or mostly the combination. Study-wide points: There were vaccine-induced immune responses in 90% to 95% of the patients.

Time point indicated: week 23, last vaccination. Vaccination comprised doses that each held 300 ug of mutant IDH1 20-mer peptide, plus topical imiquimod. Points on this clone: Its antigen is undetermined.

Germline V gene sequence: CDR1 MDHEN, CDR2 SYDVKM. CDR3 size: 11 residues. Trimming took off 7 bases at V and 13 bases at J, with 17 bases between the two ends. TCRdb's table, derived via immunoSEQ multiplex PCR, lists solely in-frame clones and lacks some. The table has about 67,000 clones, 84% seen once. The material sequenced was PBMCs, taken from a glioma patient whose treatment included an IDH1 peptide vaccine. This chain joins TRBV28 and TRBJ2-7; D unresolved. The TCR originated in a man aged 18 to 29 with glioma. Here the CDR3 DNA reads TGTGCCAGCACTAACGTTTACGAGCTCTACTTC. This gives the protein CASTNVYELYF.